The present TCR beta chain was sequenced within a study of blood T cell repertoires in COVID-19. The germline V gene encodes CDR1 SNHLY and CDR2 FYNNEI. This CDR3 contains 13 residues. Trimming pared 6 bases from V and 2 bases from J, leaving 10 bases between. There are a few counts of this clone. Here immunoSEQ multiplex PCR was the method, and the copy in TCRdb shows in-frame clones only, minus some. The data contain about 220,000 clones, approximately 82% of them seen just once; the ten biggest clones take up around 9.5%. The V call is TRBV2, the J call TRBJ1-1; D is ambiguous. This clonotype originated in a man aged 45-65 years with active or convalescent COVID-19. What was sequenced was peripheral blood. DNA for the CDR3: TGTGCCAGCAGCCAAGAACATAACACTGAAGCTTTCTTT. Translating it yields CASSQEHNTEAFF.